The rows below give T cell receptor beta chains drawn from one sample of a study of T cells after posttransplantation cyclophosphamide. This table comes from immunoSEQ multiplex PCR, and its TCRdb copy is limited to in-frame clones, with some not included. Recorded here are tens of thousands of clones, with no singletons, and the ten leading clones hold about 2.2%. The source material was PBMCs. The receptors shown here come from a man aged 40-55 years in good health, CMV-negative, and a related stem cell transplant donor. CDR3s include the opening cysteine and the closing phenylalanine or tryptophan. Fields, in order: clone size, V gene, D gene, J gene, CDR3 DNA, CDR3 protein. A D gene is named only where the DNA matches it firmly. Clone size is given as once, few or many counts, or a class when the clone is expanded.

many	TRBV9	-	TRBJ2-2	TGTGCCAGCAGCCCCAGGGCAGGACCCTTGAACACCGGGGAGCTGTTTTTT	CASSPRAGPLNTGELFF
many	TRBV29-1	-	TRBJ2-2	TGCAGCGTTGTCAGCGGGCCAACTCTCACCGGGGAGCTGTTTTTT	CSVVSGPTLTGELFF
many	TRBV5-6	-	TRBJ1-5	TGTGCCAGCAGCTTGACTGCGGATCAGCCCCAGCATTTT	CASSLTADQPQHF
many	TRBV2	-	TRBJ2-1	TGTGCCAGCGGAGACTACAATGAGCAGTTCTTC	CASGDYNEQFF
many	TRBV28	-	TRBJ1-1	TGTGCCAGCAGCCAGGTGGGGGCGGTTGCTGAAGCTTTCTTT	CASSQVGAVAEAFF
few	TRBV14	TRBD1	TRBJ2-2	TGTGCCAGCAGCCAAGAAAGTTATAGACTCAGGGGGTACACCGGGGAGCTGTTTTTT	CASSQESYRLRGYTGELFF
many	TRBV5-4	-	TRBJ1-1	TGTGCCAGCAGCTTCGCTGTAGCGAACACTGAAGCTTTCTTT	CASSFAVANTEAFF
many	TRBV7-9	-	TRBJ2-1	TGTGCCAGCACAAGATCGTTTAGTGGGAGTCATAATGAGCAGTTCTTC	CASTRSFSGSHNEQFF
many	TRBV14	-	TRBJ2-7	TGTGCCAGCAGCCAGGCTGGCAGGGGCCTCGTCGAGCAGTACTTC	CASSQAGRGLVEQYF
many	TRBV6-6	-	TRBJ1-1	TGTGCCAGCAGCCCTCGTCAGGGGTTCGGAACTGAAGCTTTCTTT	CASSPRQGFGTEAFF
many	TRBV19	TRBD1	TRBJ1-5	TGTGCCAGTACGACACAGGGGAACAATCAGCCCCAGCATTTT	CASTTQGNNQPQHF
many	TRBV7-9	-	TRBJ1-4	TGTGCCAGCCACCGACAGTATCCTAATGAAAAACTGTTTTTT	CASHRQYPNEKLFF
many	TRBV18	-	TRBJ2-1	TGTGCCAGCTCACACCCCTTACTCTCCTACAATGAGCAGTTCTTC	CASSHPLLSYNEQFF
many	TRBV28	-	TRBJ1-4	TGTGCCAGCAGTTTATACGCCAGGCCAACTAATGAAAAACTGTTTTTT	CASSLYARPTNEKLFF
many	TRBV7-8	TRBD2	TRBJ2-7	TGTGCCAGCAGAACCGGGACTAGCGGAGCGGGGAACTACGAGCAGTACTTC	CASRTGTSGAGNYEQYF
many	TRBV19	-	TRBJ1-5	TGTGCCAGTAGTCCCTCTAATCAGCCCCAGCATTTT	CASSPSNQPQHF
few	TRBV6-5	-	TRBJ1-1	TGTGCCACACAGGGTAGAAGGGCTGAAGCTTTCTTT	CATQGRRAEAFF
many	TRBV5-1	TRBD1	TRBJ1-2	TGCGCCAGCACCCCGGGACAGGGGGTCAACTATGGCTACACCTTC	CASTPGQGVNYGYTF
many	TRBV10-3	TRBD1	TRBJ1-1	TGTGCCTCGGGACAGGGGACCATGAACACTGAAGCTTTCTTT	CASGQGTMNTEAFF
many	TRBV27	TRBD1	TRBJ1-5	TGTGCCAGCAGGCCACAGGGGTGGGGGGAATATAGCAATCAGCCCCAGCATTTT	CASRPQGWGEYSNQPQHF
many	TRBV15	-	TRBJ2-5	TGTGCCACCAGCAGAGATAACTACCAAGAGACCCAGTACTTC	CATSRDNYQETQYF
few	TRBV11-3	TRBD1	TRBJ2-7	TGTGCCAGCAGAGGAGGGACAGGACCGACCGTGACGTACTTC	CASRGGTGPTVTYF
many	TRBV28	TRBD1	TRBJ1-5	TGTGCCAGCAGTACGGCAAATGGGGACAGGGACGGTCAGCCCCAGCATTTT	CASSTANGDRDGQPQHF
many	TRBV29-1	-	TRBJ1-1	TGCAGCGTTGGACAGATGAACACTGAAGCTTTCTTT	CSVGQMNTEAFF
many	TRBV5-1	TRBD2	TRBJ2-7	TGCGCCAGCAGCTTCTTAGCGGGGAGCTCCTACGAGCAGTACTTC	CASSFLAGSSYEQYF
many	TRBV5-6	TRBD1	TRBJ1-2	TGTGCCAGCAGCTTCCAAGGGGGCGGCTATGGCTACACCTTC	CASSFQGGGYGYTF
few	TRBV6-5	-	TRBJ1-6	TGTGCCAGCAGTCCCGGAGTTCTTTCACCCCTCCACTTT	CASSPGVLSPLHF
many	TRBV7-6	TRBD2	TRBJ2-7	TGTGCCAGCAGCTTGGGACTAGCGGGAGGGACTTACGAGCAGTACTTC	CASSLGLAGGTYEQYF
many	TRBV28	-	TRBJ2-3	TGTGCCAGCAGCCGGTTCCTCCCCGGAGATACGCAGTATTTT	CASSRFLPGDTQYF
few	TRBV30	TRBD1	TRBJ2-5	TGTGCCTGGAGTAAGACAGGGTCAACCTACGGGCAGTACTTC	CAWSKTGSTYGQYF
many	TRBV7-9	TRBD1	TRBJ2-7	TGTGCCAGCAGCTTAATCTTGACAGGGGGCTCCTACGAGCAGTACTTC	CASSLILTGGSYEQYF
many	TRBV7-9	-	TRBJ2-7	TGTGCCAGCAGCTTCAGTCTGGGTGGCCCGGGCGAGCAGTACTTC	CASSFSLGGPGEQYF
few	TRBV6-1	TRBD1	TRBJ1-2	TGTGCCAGCAGTTGGGGACAGTTCTATGGCTACACCTTC	CASSWGQFYGYTF
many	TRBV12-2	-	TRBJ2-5	TGTGCAAGTCGCTTAGAAGAGCGGGAGGGCGCAGAGACCCAGTACTTC	CASRLEEREGAETQYF
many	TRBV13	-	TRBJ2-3	TGTGCCAGCAGCTTAACAGCTACAGATACGCAGTATTTT	CASSLTATDTQYF
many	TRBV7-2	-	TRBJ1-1	TGTGCCAGCAGCTCTCAGCGGCGGAACACTGAAGCTTTCTTT	CASSSQRRNTEAFF
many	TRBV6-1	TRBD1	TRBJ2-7	TGTGCCAGCAAGGTGACAGGGTACTACGAGCAGTACTTC	CASKVTGYYEQYF
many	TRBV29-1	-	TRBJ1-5	TGCAGCGTTGAAACAGGATTAGGTCAGCCCCAGCATTTT	CSVETGLGQPQHF
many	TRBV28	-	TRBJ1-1	TGTGCCAGCAGTTTTACAGGGTTTCACACTGAAGCTTTCTTT	CASSFTGFHTEAFF
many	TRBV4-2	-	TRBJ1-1	TGTGCCAGCAGCCAAGATGTCGGGACTGAAGCTTTCTTT	CASSQDVGTEAFF